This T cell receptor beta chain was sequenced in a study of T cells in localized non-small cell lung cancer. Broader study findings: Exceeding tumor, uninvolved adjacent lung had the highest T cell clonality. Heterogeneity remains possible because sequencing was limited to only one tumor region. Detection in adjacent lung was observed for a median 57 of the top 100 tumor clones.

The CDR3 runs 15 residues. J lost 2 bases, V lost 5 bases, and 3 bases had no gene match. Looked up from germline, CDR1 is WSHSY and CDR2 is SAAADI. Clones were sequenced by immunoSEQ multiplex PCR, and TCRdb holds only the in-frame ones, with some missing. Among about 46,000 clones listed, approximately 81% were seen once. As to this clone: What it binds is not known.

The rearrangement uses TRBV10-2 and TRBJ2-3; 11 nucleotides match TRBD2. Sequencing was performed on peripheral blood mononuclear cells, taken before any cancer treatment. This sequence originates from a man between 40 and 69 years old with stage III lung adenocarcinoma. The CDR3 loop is CASSLTSGVTDTQYF. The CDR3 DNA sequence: TGCGCCAGCAGTTTGACTAGCGGGGTCACAGATACGCAGTATTTT.